The rows below give T cell receptor beta chains drawn from one sample of a study of blood T cell repertoires in COVID-19. Some clones are missing from TCRdb's copy, which holds only in-frame ones; the method was immunoSEQ multiplex PCR. The sample consists of 85,000 to 120,000 clones, approximately 80% of them appearing once. The material sequenced was peripheral blood. These receptors were taken from a human donor in a cohort sampled during active COVID-19. CDR3s include the opening cysteine and the closing phenylalanine or tryptophan. The D gene is left open where the match is weak. Clone size appears in some rows only: once, few, many, or a class for an expanded clone.

TRBJ2-7	TRBV28	TRBD1	-	TGTGCCAGCAGGGGACAGGTTGGTTACTCCTACGAGCAGTACTTC	CASRGQVGYSYEQYF
TRBJ1-5	TRBV2	TRBD1	-	TGTGCCAGCAGTGGACAGGGTGGCAGCAATCAGCCCCAGCATTTT	CASSGQGGSNQPQHF
TRBJ1-2	TRBV19	TRBD1	-	TGTGCCAGTAGGGGACAGGCCCGCTACGGCTACACCTTC	CASRGQARYGYTF
TRBJ2-5	TRBV6-2/TRBV6-3	TRBD1	-	TGTGCCAGCAGCACGAGACAGGGGGCGCAGGAGACCCAGTACTTC	CASSTRQGAQETQYF
TRBJ1-6	TRBV28	TRBD1	once	TGTGCCAGCAGTTTTGAGGGGGCGGGGTGGAATTCACCCCTCCACTTT	CASSFEGAGWNSPLHF
TRBJ2-7	TRBV5-1	TRBD2	-	TGCGCCAGCAGCTTGGAGGGGACTAGCCGCGAGCAGTACTTC	CASSLEGTSREQYF
TRBJ1-5	TRBV27	TRBD1	-	TGTGCCAGCAGTCCGAATACAGGGGGGGATCAGCCCCAGCATTTT	CASSPNTGGDQPQHF
TRBJ2-3	TRBV11-3	TRBD2	-	TGTGCCAGCAGCTACCGGGGGGAGGCCCCCGGCACAGATACGCAGTATTTT	CASSYRGEAPGTDTQYF
TRBJ2-3	TRBV15	TRBD1	-	TGTGCCACCAGCAGGCACCGGGGGACAGGGACAGATACGCAGTATTTT	CATSRHRGTGTDTQYF
TRBJ2-3	TRBV7-3	-	-	TGTGCCAGCAGCTTAACCGGGGATACGCAGTATTTT	CASSLTGDTQYF
TRBJ2-7	TRBV7-9	-	-	TGTGCCAGCAGCTCAACGGTCTGGGCCAACTACGAGCAGTACTTC	CASSSTVWANYEQYF
TRBJ2-1	TRBV7-2	TRBD1	-	TGTGCCAGCAGCTTTGGTAGGGGGCGGGTTGAGCAGTTCTTC	CASSFGRGRVEQFF
TRBJ2-2	TRBV19	TRBD2	-	TGTGCCAGTAGTGCCTTAGCGGGGGGGATGGGCACCGGGGAGCTGTTTTTT	CASSALAGGMGTGELFF
TRBJ1-4	TRBV30	-	-	TGTGCCTGGAGACCCGGGGATGAAAAACTGTTTTTT	CAWRPGDEKLFF
TRBJ2-1	TRBV2	TRBD2	-	TGTGCCAGCAGGAGACTAGCGGGGGCCTACAATGAGCAGTTCTTC	CASRRLAGAYNEQFF
TRBJ2-7	TRBV5-8	-	-	TGTGCCAGCAGCCGTGACATCTCCTACGAGCAGTACTTC	CASSRDISYEQYF
TRBJ2-1	TRBV9	-	-	TGTGCCAGCAGCGCCCAGGGAATAGACTACAATGAGCAGTTCTTC	CASSAQGIDYNEQFF
TRBJ1-2	TRBV19	TRBD1	-	TGTGCCAGTAGTATCGGTTTCGGGACAGGGTGGCTCTATGGCTACACCTTC	CASSIGFGTGWLYGYTF
TRBJ1-1	TRBV7-3	-	-	TGTGCCAGCAGCCCGACAGCTAACACTGAAGCTTTCTTT	CASSPTANTEAFF
TRBJ1-2	TRBV4-3	TRBD1	-	TGCGCCAGCAGCCAACTCCCGACAGGGGACTATGGCTACACCTTC	CASSQLPTGDYGYTF
TRBJ1-5	TRBV6-2/TRBV6-3	TRBD1	-	TGTGCCAGCAGCCTGACAGGGGGCTATCAGCCCCAGCATTTT	CASSLTGGYQPQHF
TRBJ2-7	TRBV6-5	-	-	TGTGCCAGCTGGGGGGGGCGCGGGAAGCAGTACTTC	CASWGGRGKQYF
TRBJ1-2	TRBV3-1/TRBV3-2	-	-	TGTGCCCCCGGGGGGGCTAATTGGTGTAACTATGGCTACACCTTC	CAPGGANWCNYGYTF
TRBJ2-1	TRBV11-3	TRBD2	-	TGTGCCAGCAGCTTTGTAGCGGGGCGTTACAATGAGCAGTTCTTC	CASSFVAGRYNEQFF
TRBJ1-6	TRBV24-1	-	-	TGTGCCACCAGTGATCGGACTGAGTCACCCCTCCACTTT	CATSDRTESPLHF
TRBJ1-1	TRBV12-3/TRBV12-4	-	-	TGTGCCAGCATCCTGGGCGGGAATGAAGCTTTCTTT	CASILGGNEAFF
TRBJ2-1	TRBV5-5	TRBD2	-	TGTGCCAGCAGCGTGGGACTAGCCTACAATGAGCAGTTCTTC	CASSVGLAYNEQFF
TRBJ2-1	TRBV19	-	-	TGTGCCAGTAGTACGCAGGGGCCTACATACAATGAGCAGTTCTTC	CASSTQGPTYNEQFF
TRBJ2-3	TRBV5-8	TRBD2	-	TGTGCCAGCAGCTCCACCCGGGGGGGGCTACGAGATAAAACGCAGTATTTT	CASSSTRGGLRDKTQYF
TRBJ2-1	TRBV5-4	TRBD1	-	TGTGCCAGCAGCTGGGGGACAGTCCTCAATGAGCAGTTCTTC	CASSWGTVLNEQFF
TRBJ2-1	TRBV18	-	-	TGTGCCAGCTCACCACGGACAGCTAGCTCCTACAATGAGCAGTTCTTC	CASSPRTASSYNEQFF
TRBJ2-3	TRBV6-5	TRBD2	-	TGTGCCAGCAGACGGGGGGGCCCAGATACGCAGTATTTT	CASRRGGPDTQYF
TRBJ1-1	TRBV7-8	-	-	TGTGCCAGCAGCTCAGATAAGACTTACCGGGACACTGAAGCTTTCTTT	CASSSDKTYRDTEAFF
TRBJ2-5	TRBV5-1	TRBD2	-	TGCGCCAGCAGCCGGACTAGGGGTGGAGAGACCCAGTACTTC	CASSRTRGGETQYF
TRBJ2-6	TRBV7-8	TRBD2	-	TGTGCCAGCAGCTTAATGGCTAGCGGGGGCCCTCCTAGCTCTGGGGCCAACGTCCTGACTTTC	CASSLMASGGPPSSGANVLTF
TRBJ2-7	TRBV7-2	-	-	TGTGCCAGCAGCTTGGGCCCTTTTTTCACCTACGAGCAGTACTTC	CASSLGPFFTYEQYF
TRBJ2-7	TRBV24-1	-	-	TGTGCCACCAGTCGGGGCTACGAGCAGTACTTC	CATSRGYEQYF
TRBJ1-4	TRBV11-1	TRBD1	once	TGTGCCAGCAGCTTTGGACAGGGTGGCGAAAAACTGTTTTTT	CASSFGQGGEKLFF
TRBJ1-2	TRBV5-1	-	-	TGCGCCAGCAGCTTTGGTAGGGGTCCAGACTATGGCTACACCTTC	CASSFGRGPDYGYTF
TRBJ1-3	TRBV2	TRBD1	-	TGTGCCAGCAGGGAACAGGGGAGCTCTGGAAACACCATATATTTT	CASREQGSSGNTIYF
TRBJ2-3	TRBV6-2/TRBV6-3	TRBD2	once	TGTGCCAGCAGCACTAGCGGGGTTAGCACAGATACGCAGTATTTT	CASSTSGVSTDTQYF
TRBJ1-6	TRBV5-6	-	-	TGTGCCAGCAGCTTGCGTGCGAACCTAAATAATTCACCCCTCCACTTT	CASSLRANLNNSPLHF
TRBJ2-1	TRBV4-1	-	few	TGCGCCAGCAGCCAAGGGCCGGGCGGGGGCGTCCCCTACAATGAGCAGTTCTTC	CASSQGPGGGVPYNEQFF
TRBJ2-7	TRBV5-1	TRBD1	-	TGCGCCAGCAGCTACGGGGACAGGGGAGTTTTCTACGAGCAGTACTTC	CASSYGDRGVFYEQYF
TRBJ2-5	TRBV11-3	TRBD2	-	TGTGCCAGCAGCTTAGGGGTAGCGGGGCAGTCGATGCAAGAGACCCAGTACTTC	CASSLGVAGQSMQETQYF
TRBJ2-4	TRBV5-6	TRBD1	-	TGTGCCAGCAGCTTGGGAGGGACAGGGGGCGGGAGTGGCATTCAGTACTTC	CASSLGGTGGGSGIQYF
TRBJ2-3	TRBV7-3	TRBD2	-	TGTGCCAGCAGCTTAACGCAGGCTAGCGGGGGGGCGGTAGATACGCAGTATTTT	CASSLTQASGGAVDTQYF
TRBJ2-3	TRBV29-1	TRBD1	-	TGCAGCGTTGATCGACAGGGTTTGCCAGATACGCAGTATTTT	CSVDRQGLPDTQYF
TRBJ2-7	TRBV11-2	-	-	TGTGCCAGCAGCTTAGTTGTGGGCGGGGTGGGCGAGCAGTACTTC	CASSLVVGGVGEQYF
TRBJ2-7	TRBV5-5	TRBD2	-	TGTGCCAGCAGCTTGGTAGCGGGGTCTGATCACGAGCAGTACTTC	CASSLVAGSDHEQYF